The sequence of this TCR beta chain was determined in a study of shared clonotypes between healthy human individuals. This CDR3 is built from 15 residues. Germline V gene data show CDR1 as MNHEY and CDR2 as SVGAGI. Trimming at V came to 3 bases and at J to 5 bases, leaving 3 bases not matched to a gene. The assay was immunoSEQ multiplex PCR, and TCRdb's table has in-frame clones only and misses some. The sample lists hundreds of thousands of clones; 90% to 96% were seen once. The clonotype was recovered from a woman between 25 and 40 years old in good health. The sample was naive CD4+ T cells sorted from blood. This sample's subset: CD45RA+ positively selected. This chain uses TRBV6-5 with TRBJ2-2; 10 bases fit TRBD2. The CDR3 region has the DNA TGTGCCAGCAGTTATTATAGCGGGAGGACCGGGGAGCTGTTTTTT. This gives the protein CASSYYSGRTGELFF.